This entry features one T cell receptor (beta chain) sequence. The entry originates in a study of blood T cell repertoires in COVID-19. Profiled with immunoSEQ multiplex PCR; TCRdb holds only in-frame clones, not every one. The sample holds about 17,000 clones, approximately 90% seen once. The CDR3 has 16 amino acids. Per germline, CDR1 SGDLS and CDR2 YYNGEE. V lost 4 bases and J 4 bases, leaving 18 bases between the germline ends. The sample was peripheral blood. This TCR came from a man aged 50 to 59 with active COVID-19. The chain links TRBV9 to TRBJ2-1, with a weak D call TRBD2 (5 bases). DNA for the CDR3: TGTGCCAGCAGCCAAGGGTTTCAGAGGGCATACAATGAGCAGTTCTTC. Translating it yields CASSQGFQRAYNEQFF.